This paragraph covers one T cell receptor beta chain sequence. Its antigen is not identified. Profiling relied on immunoSEQ multiplex PCR, and the TCRdb table lists in-frame clones only, not all of them. The sample gives 150,000 or so clones, around 93% of which show up once; 3% to 4% is in the top ten. The germline V and J ends were trimmed by 3 bases and 8 bases, with 13 bases remaining between them. The germline V gene has CDR1 ENHRY and CDR2 SYGVKD. The CDR3 is 13 amino acids. This record belongs to a study of T cell responses to AZD1222 COVID-19 vaccine. General study results and limits: The study found Spike-specific TCR breadth and depth rose after two AZD1222 doses.

The input for sequencing was peripheral blood, taken 28 days after the second AZD1222 dose. The chain carries TRBV10-3 and TRBJ1-1, with unresolved D. The receptor's source is an adult who received the AZD1222 COVID-19 vaccine. CDR3 loop: CAISDPTIKEAFF. Written as DNA, the CDR3 is TGTGCCATCAGTGACCCGACTATTAAGGAAGCTTTCTTT.